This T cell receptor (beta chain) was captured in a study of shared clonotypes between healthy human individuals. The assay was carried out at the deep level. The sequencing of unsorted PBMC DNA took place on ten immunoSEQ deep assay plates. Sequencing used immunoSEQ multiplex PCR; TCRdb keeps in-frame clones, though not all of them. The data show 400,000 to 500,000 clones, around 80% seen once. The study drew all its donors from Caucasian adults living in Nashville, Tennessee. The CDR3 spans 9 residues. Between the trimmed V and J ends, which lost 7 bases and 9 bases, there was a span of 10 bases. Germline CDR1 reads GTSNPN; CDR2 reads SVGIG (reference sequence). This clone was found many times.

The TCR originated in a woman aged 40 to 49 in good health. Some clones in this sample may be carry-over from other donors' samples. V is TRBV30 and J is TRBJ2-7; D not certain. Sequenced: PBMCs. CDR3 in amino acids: CAFRGVQYF. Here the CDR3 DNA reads TGTGCCTTCCGTGGTGTGCAGTACTTC.